One and the same sample provided the 16 T cell receptor beta chains below, sequenced in a study of blood T cell repertoires in COVID-19. Profiling relied on immunoSEQ multiplex PCR, and the TCRdb table lists in-frame clones only, not all of them. Of around 20,000 clones listed, roughly 91% were seen once; the top ten hold about 7.4%. Material: peripheral blood. The receptors shown here come from a woman aged 55-75 years with active COVID-19.

The chain links TRBV11-2 to TRBJ1-5, with D tentatively TRBD1 (5 bases). There are 14 residues in the CDR3. Germline lookup yields CDR1 SGHAT and CDR2 FQNNGV. V shed 5 bases and J shed 4 bases, with 12 bases lying between them. CDR3 DNA sequence: TGTGCCAGCAGCGTGTCAGACAGTAATCAGCCCCAGCATTTT. Residues: CASSVSDSNQPQHF.

The rearrangement uses TRBV9 and TRBJ2-3; tentatively, D is TRBD1 (6 bases). The V gene's germline CDR1 is SGDLS and CDR2 YYNGEE. Between the trimmed V and J ends, which lost 1 base and 2 bases, there was a span of 8 bases. CDR3 length equals 14 residues. The CDR3 DNA sequence: TGTGCCAGCAGCGTACAGGGGTCCACAGATACGCAGTATTTT. Translated, it gives CASSVQGSTDTQYF.

The DNA of the CDR3 is TGCAGCGCGGACAGGGCGAACACCGGGGAGCTGTTTTTT. Protein sequence: CSADRANTGELFF. The V call is TRBV29-1, the J call TRBJ2-2; the match to TRBD1 covers 8 bases. CDR3 length: 13 amino acids. The junction had 1 base not matched to a gene; V was cut back by 7 bases and J by 0 bases. CDR1 and CDR2 (germline): SQVTM, ANQGSEA.

This clone was observed once. This chain connects TRBV5-1 to TRBJ1-2; D not resolved. V shed 4 bases and J shed 3 bases, with 10 bases lying between them. The CDR3 totals 13 residues. CDR1 is SGHRS, CDR2 YFSETQ, per germline. In nucleotides, the CDR3 is TGCGCCAGCAGCGTTGACACCTACTATGGCTACACCTTC. This codes for CASSVDTYYGYTF.

The chain recombines TRBV15 with TRBJ2-5; D call uncertain. CDR1 LNHNV and CDR2 YYDKDF come from the germline V gene (reference sequence). V was shortened by 5 bases and J by 5 bases, with 15 bases between the two germline ends. The CDR3 consists of 14 residues. The CDR3 loop is CATSGNVQIETQYF. The DNA for the CDR3 is TGTGCCACCAGCGGAAACGTACAGATCGAGACCCAGTACTTC.

The chain couples TRBV2 to TRBJ2-4; 7 bases are shared with TRBD1. From germline, CDR1 is SNHLY and CDR2 FYNNEI. V shed 5 bases and J 8 bases; nucleotides not matched to a gene: 3. This CDR3 is built from 12 residues. CDR3 region: CASSPTGDIQYF. For the CDR3, the DNA is TGTGCCAGCAGTCCTACAGGGGACATTCAGTACTTC.

This clone was seen a single time. The rearrangement links TRBV5-1 to TRBJ2-7; the match to TRBD1 covers 10 bases. This CDR3 is 17 amino acids long. The germline CDR1 and CDR2 sequences are SGHRS and YFSETQ. V was pared by 4 bases and J by 6 bases, with 16 bases of the junction left unmatched. In nucleotides, the CDR3 is TGCGCCAGCAGCAGGGACAGGGGACTGGGGGCTGAAAGCGAGCAGTACTTC. Its protein product is CASSRDRGLGAESEQYF.

V and J are TRBV3-1 (or the pseudogene TRBV3-2) and TRBJ2-3; TRBD2 matches at 12 bases. The V gene's germline CDR1 is LGHDT and CDR2 YNNKEL (reference sequence). The CDR3 loop spans 17 amino acids. V dropped 3 bases and J dropped 2; count of bases not matched to a gene: 6. The CDR3: CASSHRTSGVNTDTQYF. CDR3 sequence (DNA): TGTGCCAGCAGCCATAGGACTAGCGGGGTAAACACAGATACGCAGTATTTT.

The chain links TRBV28 to TRBJ1-1; D is possibly TRBD1 (5 bases). This CDR3 has 14 amino acids. Trimming left V 8 bases short and J 5 bases short, with 18 bases between. Germline V gives CDR1 MDHEN, CDR2 SYDVKM. The CDR3 region has the DNA TGTGCCAGCTCCCGGGGGGGACTATCGACTGAAGCTTTCTTT. Translating it yields CASSRGGLSTEAFF.

This chain joins TRBV29-1 and TRBJ1-2; D perhaps matches TRBD1 (6 bases). Germline CDR1 reads SQVTM; CDR2 reads ANQGSEA. Trimming pared 3 bases from V and 10 bases from J, leaving 12 bases between. The CDR3 consists of 11 residues. CDR3 in amino acids: CSVELDSTYTF. DNA for the CDR3: TGCAGCGTTGAGTTGGACAGTACCTACACCTTC.

This sequence joins TRBV14 and TRBJ2-1; no definite D call. CDR1 is SGHDN, CDR2 FVKESK, per germline. V was pared by 4 bases and J by 0 bases, with 7 bases between. This CDR3 spans 14 amino acids. CDR3 in DNA: TGTGCCAGCAGCCGCCGGGTCTCCTACAATGAGCAGTTCTTC. It is translated as CASSRRVSYNEQFF.

This chain uses TRBV6-5 with TRBJ1-3, with 9 bases matching TRBD1. Germline CDR1 reads MNHEY; CDR2 reads SVGAGI. The CDR3 totals 14 residues. V lost 5 bases, J lost 3 bases, and 2 bases stayed unmatched. The DNA of the CDR3 is TGTGCCAGCAGTAAGACAGGGGGTGGAAACACCATATATTTT. Its translation: CASSKTGGGNTIYF.

V gene TRBV4-2 combines with J gene TRBJ2-7, with 7 bases fitting TRBD2. This CDR3 comprises 15 residues. Germline V CDR1 and CDR2: LGHNA, YNFKEQ. Trimming removed 0 bases from V and 4 bases from J; junction bases left unmatched: 6. As DNA, the CDR3 is TGTGCCAGCAGCCAAGATTTTGAGGGAGGGTACGAGCAGTACTTC. Protein: CASSQDFEGGYEQYF.

The V and J genes are TRBV2 and TRBJ2-5; 10 positions match TRBD1. J lost 4 bases, V lost 6 bases, and 2 bases had no gene match. The CDR3 has 13 amino acids. CDR1 SNHLY and CDR2 FYNNEI come from the germline V gene. The CDR3 DNA is TGTGCCAGCAGCAGGGACAGGGGAGAGACCCAGTACTTC. This sequence encodes CASSRDRGETQYF.

The rearrangement links TRBV6-1 to TRBJ2-3; no clear D. The CDR3 sequence is 18 residues long. The V and J ends lost 4 bases and 0 bases respectively, with 20 bases between them. The germline V gene has CDR1 MNHNS and CDR2 SASEGT. The CDR3: CASSGVWANLGSTDTQYF. Here the CDR3 DNA reads TGTGCCAGCAGTGGGGTTTGGGCCAACCTTGGCAGCACAGATACGCAGTATTTT.

The rearrangement joins TRBV6-5 to TRBJ1-1, with a weak D call TRBD1 (6 bases). Trimming took 8 bases from V and 7 from J, leaving 17 bases between them. The germline gives CDR1 MNHEY, CDR2 SVGAGI. The CDR3 is 13 amino acids. CDR3 in DNA: TGTGCCAGCCTAACAAACACAGGGTTTGAAGCTTTCTTT. It translates to CASLTNTGFEAFF.